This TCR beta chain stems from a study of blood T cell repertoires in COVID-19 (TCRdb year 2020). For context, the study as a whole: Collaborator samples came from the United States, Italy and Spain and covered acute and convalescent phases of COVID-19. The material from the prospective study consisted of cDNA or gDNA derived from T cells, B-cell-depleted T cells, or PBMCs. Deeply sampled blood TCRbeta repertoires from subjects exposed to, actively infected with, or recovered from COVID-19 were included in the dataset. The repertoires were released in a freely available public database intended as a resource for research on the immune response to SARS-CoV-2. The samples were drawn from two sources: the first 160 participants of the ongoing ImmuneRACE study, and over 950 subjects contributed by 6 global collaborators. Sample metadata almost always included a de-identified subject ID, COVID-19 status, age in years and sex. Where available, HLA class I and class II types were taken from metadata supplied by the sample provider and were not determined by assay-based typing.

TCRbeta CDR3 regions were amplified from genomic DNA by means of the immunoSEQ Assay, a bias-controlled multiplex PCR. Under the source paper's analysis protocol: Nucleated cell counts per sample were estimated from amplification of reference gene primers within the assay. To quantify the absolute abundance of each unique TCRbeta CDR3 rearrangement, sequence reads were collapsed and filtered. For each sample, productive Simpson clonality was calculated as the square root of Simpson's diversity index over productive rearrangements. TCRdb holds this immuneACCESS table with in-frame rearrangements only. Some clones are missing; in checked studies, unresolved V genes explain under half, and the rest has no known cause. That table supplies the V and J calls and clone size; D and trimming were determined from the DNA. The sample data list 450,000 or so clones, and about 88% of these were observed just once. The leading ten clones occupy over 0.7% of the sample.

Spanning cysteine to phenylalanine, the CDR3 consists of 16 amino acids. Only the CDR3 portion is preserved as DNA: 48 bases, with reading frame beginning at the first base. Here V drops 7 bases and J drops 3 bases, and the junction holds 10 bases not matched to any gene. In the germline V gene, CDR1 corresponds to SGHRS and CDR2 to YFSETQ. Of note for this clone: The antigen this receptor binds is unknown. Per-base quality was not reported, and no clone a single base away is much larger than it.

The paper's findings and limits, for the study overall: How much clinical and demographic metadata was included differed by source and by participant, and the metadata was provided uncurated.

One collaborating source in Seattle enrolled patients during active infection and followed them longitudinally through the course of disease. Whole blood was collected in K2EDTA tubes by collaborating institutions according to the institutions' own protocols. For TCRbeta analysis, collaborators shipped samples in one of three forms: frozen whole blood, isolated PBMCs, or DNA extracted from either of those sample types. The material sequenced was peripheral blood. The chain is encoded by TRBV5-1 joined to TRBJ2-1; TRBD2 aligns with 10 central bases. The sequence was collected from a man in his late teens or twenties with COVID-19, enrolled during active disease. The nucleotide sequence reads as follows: TGCGCCAGCTCCCCCTCAGCGGGAGGGCTCTACAATGAGCAGTTCTTC. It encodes CASSPSAGGLYNEQFF. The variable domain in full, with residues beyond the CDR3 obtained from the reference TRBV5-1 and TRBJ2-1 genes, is KAGVTQTPRYLIKTRGQQVTLSCSPISGHRSVSWYQQTPGQGLQFLFEYFSETQRNKGNFPGRFSGRQFSNSRSEMNVSTLELGDSALYLCASSPSAGGLYNEQFFGPGTRLTVL.